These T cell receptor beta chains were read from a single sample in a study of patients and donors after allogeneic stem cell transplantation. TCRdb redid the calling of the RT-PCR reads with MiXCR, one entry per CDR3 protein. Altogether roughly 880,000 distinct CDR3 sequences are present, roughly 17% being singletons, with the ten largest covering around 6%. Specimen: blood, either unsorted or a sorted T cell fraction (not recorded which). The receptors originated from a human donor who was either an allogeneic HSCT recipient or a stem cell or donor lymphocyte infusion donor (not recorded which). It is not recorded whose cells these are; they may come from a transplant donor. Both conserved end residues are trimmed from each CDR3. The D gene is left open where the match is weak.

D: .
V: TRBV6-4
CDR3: ASSGRDGEQY

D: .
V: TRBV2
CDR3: ASREGRTEKLF

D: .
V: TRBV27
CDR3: ASSLRGKYQPQH

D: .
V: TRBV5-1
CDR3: ASSLKGHRRETQY

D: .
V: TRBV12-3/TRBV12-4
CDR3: ASSLLQGGNTIY

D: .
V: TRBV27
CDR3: ASSLMGRGSYEQY

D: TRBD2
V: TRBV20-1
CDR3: SASTRTSSGRREQY

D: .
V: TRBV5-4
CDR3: ASSPGDSTYEQY

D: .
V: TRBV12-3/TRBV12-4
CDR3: ASKTLSLKETQY

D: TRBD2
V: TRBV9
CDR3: ASSTPGERGNEQF

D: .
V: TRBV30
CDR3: AWIRREGYT

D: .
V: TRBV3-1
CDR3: ASSPRRDSPLH

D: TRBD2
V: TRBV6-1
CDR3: ASSPSSGGADEQF

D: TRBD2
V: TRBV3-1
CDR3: ASSQGRLAGETQY

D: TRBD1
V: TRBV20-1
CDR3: SSKRGTGGTSYGYT

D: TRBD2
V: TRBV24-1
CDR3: ATSDPPSGGYNEQF

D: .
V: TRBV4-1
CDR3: ASSQVGIEQY

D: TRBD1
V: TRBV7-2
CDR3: ASSKRDRGLTDTQY

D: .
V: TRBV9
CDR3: ASSVSGTNNEQF

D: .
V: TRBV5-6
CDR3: ASSQTQGRGDYGYT

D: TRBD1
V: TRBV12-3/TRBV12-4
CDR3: ASRPTGPAKNIQY

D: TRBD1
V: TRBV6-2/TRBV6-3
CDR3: ASSRGTGVYNEQF

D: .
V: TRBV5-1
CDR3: ASSLVAATDTQY

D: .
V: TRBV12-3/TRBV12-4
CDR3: ASTRSGVATNEKLF

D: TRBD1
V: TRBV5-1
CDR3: ASSSGTGAVYEQY

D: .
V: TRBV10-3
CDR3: AISGTSNTGELF

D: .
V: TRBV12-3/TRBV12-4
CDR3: ASSSRLTDTQY

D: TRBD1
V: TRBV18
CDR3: ASSGQGPGQPQH

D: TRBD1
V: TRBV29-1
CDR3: SVEDRGDRTNLNTEAF

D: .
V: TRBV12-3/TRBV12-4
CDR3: ASSLRGLASTDTQY

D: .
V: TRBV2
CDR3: ASSELGGGPEY

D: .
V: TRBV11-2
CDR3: ASSGGVSAEQF

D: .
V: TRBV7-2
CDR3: ASSLDYNTEAF

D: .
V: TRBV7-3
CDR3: ASRARDGSSYNEQF

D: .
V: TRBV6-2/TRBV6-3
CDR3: ASSRHMGGASYEQY

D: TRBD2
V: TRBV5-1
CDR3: ASSLALIAGQQDTQY

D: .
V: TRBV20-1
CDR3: SASWGGTNEQF